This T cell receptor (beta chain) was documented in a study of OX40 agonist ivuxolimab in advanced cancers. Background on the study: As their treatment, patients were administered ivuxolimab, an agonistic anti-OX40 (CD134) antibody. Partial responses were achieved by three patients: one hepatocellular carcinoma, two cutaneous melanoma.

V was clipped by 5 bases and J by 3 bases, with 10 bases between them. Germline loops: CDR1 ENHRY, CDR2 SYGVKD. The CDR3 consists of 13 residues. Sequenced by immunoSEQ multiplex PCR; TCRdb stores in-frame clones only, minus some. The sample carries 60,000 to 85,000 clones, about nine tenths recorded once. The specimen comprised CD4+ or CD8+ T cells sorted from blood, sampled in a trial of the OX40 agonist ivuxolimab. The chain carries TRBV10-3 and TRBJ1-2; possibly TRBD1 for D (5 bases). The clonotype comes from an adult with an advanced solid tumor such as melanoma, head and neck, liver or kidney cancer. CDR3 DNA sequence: TGTGCCATCAGTCCTGGGGGGGACTATGGCTACACCTTC. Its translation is CAISPGGDYGYTF.